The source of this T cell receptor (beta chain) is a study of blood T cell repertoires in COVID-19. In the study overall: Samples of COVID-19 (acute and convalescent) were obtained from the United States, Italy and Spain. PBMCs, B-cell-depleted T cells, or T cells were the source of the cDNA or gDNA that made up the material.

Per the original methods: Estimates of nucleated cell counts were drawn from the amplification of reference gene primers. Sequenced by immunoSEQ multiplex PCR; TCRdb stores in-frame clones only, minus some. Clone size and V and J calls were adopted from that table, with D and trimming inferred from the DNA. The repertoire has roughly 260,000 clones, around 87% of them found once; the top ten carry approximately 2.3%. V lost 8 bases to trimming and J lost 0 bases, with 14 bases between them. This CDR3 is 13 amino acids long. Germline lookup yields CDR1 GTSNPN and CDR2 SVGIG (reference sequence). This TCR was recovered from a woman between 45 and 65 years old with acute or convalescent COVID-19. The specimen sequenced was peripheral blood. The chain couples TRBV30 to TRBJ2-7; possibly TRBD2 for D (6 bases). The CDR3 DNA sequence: TGTGCCGGCGGCGGGGATAGCTCCTACGAGCAGTACTTC. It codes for CAGGGDSSYEQYF.